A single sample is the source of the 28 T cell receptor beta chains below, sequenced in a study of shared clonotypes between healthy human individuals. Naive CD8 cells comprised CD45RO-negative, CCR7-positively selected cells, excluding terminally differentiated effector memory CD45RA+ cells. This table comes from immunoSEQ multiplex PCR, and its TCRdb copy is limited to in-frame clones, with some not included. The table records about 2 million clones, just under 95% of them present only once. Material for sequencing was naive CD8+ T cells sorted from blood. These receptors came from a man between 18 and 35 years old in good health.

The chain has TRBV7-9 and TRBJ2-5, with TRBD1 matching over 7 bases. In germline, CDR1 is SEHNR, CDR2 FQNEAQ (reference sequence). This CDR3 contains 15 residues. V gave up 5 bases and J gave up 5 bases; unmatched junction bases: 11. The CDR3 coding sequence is TGTGCCAGCAGCCCCGAGGGACAGTTCAGGGAGACCCAGTACTTC. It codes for CASSPEGQFRETQYF.

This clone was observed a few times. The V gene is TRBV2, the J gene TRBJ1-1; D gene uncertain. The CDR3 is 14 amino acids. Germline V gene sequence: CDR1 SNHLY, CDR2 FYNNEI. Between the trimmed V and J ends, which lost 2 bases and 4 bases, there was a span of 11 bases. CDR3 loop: CASSEWRAGTEAFF. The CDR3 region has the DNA TGTGCCAGCAGTGAATGGAGGGCGGGCACTGAAGCTTTCTTT.

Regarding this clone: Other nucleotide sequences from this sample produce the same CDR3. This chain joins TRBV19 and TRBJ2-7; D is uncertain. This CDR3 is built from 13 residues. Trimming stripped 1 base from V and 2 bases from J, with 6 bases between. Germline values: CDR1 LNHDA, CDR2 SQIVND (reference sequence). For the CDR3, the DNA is TGTGCCAGTAGTATAGCCGCCACCTACGAGCAGTACTTC. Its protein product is CASSIAATYEQYF.

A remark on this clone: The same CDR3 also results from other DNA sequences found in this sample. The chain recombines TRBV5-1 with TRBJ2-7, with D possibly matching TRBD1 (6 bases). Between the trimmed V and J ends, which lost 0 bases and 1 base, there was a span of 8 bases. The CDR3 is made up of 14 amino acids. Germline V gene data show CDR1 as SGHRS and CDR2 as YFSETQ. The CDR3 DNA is TGCGCCAGCAGCTTGGTCGGACAGTCCTACGAGCAGTACTTC. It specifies CASSLVGQSYEQYF.

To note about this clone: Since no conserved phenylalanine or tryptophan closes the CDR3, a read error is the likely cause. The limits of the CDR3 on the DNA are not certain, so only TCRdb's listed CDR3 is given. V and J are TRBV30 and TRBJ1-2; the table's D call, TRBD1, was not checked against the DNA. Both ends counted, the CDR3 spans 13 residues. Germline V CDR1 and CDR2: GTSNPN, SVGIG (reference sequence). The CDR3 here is CAWSASTSHPISY.

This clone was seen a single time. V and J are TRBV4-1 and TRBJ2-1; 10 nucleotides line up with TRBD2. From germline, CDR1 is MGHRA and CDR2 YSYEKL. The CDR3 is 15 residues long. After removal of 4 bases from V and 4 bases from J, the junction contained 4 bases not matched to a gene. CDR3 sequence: CASSLGLAEYNEQFF. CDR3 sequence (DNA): TGCGCCAGCAGCCTCGGACTAGCGGAGTACAATGAGCAGTTCTTC.

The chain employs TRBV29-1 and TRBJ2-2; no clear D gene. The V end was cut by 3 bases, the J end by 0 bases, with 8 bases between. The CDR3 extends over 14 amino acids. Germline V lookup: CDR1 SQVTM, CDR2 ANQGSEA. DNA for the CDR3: TGCAGCGTTGACGGAGACGCGAACACCGGGGAGCTGTTTTTT. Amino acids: CSVDGDANTGELFF.

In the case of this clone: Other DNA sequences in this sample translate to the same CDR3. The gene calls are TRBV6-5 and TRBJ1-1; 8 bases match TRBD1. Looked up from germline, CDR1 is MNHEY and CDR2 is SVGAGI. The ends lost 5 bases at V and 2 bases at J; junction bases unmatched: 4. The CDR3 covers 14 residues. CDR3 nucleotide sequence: TGTGCCAGCAGTCCCGGACAGGGTAACACTGAAGCTTTCTTT. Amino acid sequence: CASSPGQGNTEAFF.

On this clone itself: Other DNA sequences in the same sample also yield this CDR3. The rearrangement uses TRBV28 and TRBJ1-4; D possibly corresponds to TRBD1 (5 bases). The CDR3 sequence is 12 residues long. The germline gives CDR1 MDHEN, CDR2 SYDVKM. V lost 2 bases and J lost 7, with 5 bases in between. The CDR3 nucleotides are TGTGCCAGCAGTTTAAGGGGTGAAAAACTGTTTTTT. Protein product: CASSLRGEKLFF.

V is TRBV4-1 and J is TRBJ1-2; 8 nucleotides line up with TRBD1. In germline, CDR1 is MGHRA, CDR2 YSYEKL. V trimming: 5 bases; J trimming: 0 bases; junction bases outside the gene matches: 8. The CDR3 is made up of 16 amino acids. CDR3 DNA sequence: TGCGCCAGCAGCGACGGACAGGGCTCAGCTAACTATGGCTACACCTTC. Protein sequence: CASSDGQGSANYGYTF.

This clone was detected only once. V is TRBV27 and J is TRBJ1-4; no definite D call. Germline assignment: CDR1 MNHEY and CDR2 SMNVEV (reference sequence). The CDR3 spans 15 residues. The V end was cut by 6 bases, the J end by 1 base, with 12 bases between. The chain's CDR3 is CASSPDGETNEKLFF. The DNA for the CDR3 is TGTGCCAGCAGCCCCGACGGGGAAACTAATGAAAAACTGTTTTTT.

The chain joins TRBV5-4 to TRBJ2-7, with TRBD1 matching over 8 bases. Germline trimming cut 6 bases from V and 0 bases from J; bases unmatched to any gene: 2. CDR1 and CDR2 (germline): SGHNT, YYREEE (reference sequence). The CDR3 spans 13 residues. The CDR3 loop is CASKQGGSYEQYF. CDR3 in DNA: TGTGCCAGCAAACAGGGGGGCTCCTACGAGCAGTACTTC.

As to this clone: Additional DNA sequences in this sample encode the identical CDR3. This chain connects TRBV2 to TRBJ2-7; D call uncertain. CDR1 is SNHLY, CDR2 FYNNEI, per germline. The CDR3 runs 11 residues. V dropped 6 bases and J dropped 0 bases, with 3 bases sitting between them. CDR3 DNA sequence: TGTGCCAGCAGAGTCTCCTACGAGCAGTACTTC. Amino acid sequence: CASRVSYEQYF.

CDR3 sequence: CASSGTEGETQYF. Here the CDR3 DNA reads TGTGCCAGTTCCGGGACCGAGGGAGAGACCCAGTACTTC. The chain recombines TRBV7-3 with TRBJ2-5, with D perhaps matching TRBD1 or TRBD2 (5 bases each). The V end lost 9 bases, the J end lost 4 bases, and 15 bases lay between the germline ends. Germline loops: CDR1 SGHTA, CDR2 FQGTGA. The CDR3 runs to 13 residues. The complete variable domain, with remaining parts taken from reference TRBV7-3 and TRBJ2-5, reads GAGVSQTPSNKVTEKGKYVELRCDPISGHTALYWYRQSLGQGPEFLIYFQGTGAADDSGLPNDRFFAVRPEGSVSTLKIQRTERGDSAVYLCASSGTEGETQYFGPGTRLLVL.

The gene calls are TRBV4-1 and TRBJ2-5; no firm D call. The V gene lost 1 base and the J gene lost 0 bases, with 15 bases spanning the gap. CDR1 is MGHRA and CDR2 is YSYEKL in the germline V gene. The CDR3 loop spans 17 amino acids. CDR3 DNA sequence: TGCGCCAGCAGCCAAGGTCCCCCCCCTGGGTACCAAGAGACCCAGTACTTC. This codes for CASSQGPPPGYQETQYF.

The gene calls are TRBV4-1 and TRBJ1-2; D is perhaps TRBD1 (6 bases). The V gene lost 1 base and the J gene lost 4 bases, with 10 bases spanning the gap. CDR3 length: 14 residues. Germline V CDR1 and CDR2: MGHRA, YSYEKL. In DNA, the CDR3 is TGCGCCAGCAGCCAAGCGGGGGCCCTCTATGGCTACACCTTC. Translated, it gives CASSQAGALYGYTF.

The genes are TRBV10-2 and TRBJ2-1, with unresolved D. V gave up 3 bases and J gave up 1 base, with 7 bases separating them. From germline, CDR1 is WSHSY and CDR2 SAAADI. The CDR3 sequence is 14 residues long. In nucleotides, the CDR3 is TGCGCCAGCAGTGATATGGGGTCCTACAATGAGCAGTTCTTC. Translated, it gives CASSDMGSYNEQFF.

The CDR3 region is CAWSAYMNTEAFF. As DNA, the CDR3 is TGTGCCTGGAGTGCCTACATGAACACTGAAGCTTTCTTT. The chain combines TRBV30 with TRBJ1-1, with D uncertain. V was pared by 1 base and J by 0 bases, with 6 bases between. Germline CDR1 GTSNPN, CDR2 SVGIG (reference sequence). CDR3 length equals 13 residues.

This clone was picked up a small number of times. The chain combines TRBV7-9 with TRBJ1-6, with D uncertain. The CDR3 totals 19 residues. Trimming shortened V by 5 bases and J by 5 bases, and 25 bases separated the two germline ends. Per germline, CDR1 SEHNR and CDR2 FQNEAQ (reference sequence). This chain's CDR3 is CASSPREAVKSGDNSPLHF. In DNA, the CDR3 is TGTGCCAGCAGCCCACGGGAGGCAGTCAAGTCTGGGGATAATTCACCCCTCCACTTT.

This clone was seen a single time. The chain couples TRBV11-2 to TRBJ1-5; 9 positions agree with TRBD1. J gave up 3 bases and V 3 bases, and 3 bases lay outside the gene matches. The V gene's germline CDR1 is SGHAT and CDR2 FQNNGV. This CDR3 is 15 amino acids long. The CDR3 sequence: CASSFGQGYNQPQHF. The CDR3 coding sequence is TGTGCCAGCAGCTTTGGACAGGGGTACAATCAGCCCCAGCATTTT.

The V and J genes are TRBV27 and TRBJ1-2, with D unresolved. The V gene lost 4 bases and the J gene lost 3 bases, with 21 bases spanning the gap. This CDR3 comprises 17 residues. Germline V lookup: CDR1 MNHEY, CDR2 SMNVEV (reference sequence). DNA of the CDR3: TGTGCCAGCAGTTCCGCGGGTCCCCTACTATTTGACTATGGCTACACCTTC. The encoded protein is CASSSAGPLLFDYGYTF.

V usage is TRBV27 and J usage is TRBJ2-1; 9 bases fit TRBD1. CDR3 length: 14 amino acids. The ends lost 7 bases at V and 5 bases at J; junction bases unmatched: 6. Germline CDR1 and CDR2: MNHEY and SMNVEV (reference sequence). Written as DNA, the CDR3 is TGTGCCAGCATTAAGGGACAGGGAGACAATGAGCAGTTCTTC. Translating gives CASIKGQGDNEQFF.

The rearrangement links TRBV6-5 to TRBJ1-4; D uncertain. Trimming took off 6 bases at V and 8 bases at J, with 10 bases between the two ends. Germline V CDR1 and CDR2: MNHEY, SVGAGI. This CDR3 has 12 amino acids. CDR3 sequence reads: CASSPLGEKLFF. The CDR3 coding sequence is TGTGCCAGCAGCCCCTTAGGAGAAAAACTGTTTTTT.

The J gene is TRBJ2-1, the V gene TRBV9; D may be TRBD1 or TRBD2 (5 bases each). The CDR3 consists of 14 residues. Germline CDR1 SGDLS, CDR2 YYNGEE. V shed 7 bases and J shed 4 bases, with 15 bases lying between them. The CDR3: CASQPGTAYNEQFF. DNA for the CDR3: TGTGCCAGCCAACCAGGGACCGCTTACAATGAGCAGTTCTTC.

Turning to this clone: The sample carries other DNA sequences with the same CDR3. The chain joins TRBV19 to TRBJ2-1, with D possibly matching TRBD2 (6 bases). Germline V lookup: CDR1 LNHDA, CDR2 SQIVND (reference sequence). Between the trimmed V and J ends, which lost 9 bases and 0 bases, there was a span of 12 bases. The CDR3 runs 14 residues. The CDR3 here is CASSAGGSYNEQFF. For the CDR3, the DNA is TGTGCCAGCTCAGCGGGTGGCTCCTACAATGAGCAGTTCTTC.

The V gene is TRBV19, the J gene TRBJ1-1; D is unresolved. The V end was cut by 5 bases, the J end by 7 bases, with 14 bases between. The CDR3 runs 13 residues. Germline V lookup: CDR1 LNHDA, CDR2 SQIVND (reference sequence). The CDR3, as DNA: TGTGCCAGTAGTTTAGGCGGATGGCGTGAAGCTTTCTTT. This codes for CASSLGGWREAFF.

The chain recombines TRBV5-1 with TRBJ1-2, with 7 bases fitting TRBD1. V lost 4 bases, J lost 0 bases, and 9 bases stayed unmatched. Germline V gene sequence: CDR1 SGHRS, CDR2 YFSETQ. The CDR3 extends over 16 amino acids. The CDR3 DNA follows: TGCGCCAGCAGCACCCGGACAGGCCAAGCTAACTATGGCTACACCTTC. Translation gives CASSTRTGQANYGYTF.

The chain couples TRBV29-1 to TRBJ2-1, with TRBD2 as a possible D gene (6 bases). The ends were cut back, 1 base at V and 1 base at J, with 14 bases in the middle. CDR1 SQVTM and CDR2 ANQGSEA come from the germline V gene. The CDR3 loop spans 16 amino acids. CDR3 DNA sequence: TGCAGCGTTGAAGGCGGGGTTATATCATCCTACAATGAGCAGTTCTTC. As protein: CSVEGGVISSYNEQFF.